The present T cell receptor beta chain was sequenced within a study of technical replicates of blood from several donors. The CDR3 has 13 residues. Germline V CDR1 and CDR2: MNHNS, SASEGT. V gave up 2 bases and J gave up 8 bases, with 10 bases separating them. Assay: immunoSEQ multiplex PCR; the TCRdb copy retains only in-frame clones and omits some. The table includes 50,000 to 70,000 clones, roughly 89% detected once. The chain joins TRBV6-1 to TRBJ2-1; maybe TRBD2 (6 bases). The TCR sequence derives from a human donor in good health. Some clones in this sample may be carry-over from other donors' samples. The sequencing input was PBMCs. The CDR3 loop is CASSERGTHEQFF. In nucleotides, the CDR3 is TGTGCCAGCAGTGAACGGGGGACCCATGAGCAGTTCTTC.